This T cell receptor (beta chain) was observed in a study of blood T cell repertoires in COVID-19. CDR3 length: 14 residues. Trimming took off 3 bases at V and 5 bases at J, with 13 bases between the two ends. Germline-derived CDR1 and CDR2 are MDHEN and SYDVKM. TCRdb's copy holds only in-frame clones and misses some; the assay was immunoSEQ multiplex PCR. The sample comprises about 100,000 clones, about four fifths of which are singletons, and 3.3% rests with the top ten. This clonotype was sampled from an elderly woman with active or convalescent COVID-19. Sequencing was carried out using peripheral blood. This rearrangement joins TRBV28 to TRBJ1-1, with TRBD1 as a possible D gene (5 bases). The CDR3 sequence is CASSFSGIVTEAFF. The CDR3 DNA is TGTGCCAGCAGTTTTTCAGGGATAGTGACTGAAGCTTTCTTT.